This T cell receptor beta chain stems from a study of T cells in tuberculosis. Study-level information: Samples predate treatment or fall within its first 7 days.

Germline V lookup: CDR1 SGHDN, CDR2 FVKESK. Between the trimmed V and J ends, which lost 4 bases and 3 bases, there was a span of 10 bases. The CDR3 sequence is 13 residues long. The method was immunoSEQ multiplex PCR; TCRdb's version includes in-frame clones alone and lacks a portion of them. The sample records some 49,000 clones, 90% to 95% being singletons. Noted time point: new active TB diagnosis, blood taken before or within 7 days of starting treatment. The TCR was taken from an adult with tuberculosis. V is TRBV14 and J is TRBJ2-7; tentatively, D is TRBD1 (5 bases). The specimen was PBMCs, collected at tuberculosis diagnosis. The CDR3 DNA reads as TGTGCCAGCAGCCTAATCGACAGCTACGAGCAGTACTTC. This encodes CASSLIDSYEQYF.